This T cell receptor (beta chain) was identified during a study of control samples from healthy donors and cancer patients. Profiling relied on immunoSEQ multiplex PCR, and the TCRdb table lists in-frame clones only, not all of them. Of about 410,000 clones listed, 75% to 95% were seen once; the top ten hold approximately 6.3%. The CDR3 consists of 16 residues. The ends were cut back, 3 bases at V and 1 base at J, with 13 bases in the middle. CDR1 and CDR2 (germline): SEHNR, FQNEAQ (reference sequence). Sequencing used PBMCs. This chain uses TRBV7-9 with TRBJ2-1; possibly TRBD2 for D (7 bases). The clonotype was recovered from a man between 40 and 49 years old with head and neck cancer. The CDR3 reads CASSFGGPPSYNEQFF. The CDR3 DNA reads as TGTGCCAGCAGCTTCGGGGGGCCCCCTTCCTACAATGAGCAGTTCTTC.